Detailed here is one T cell receptor beta chain. This entry belongs to a study of T cells after somatic rescue of genetic block. Germline V gene data show CDR1 as LNHDA and CDR2 as SQIVND (reference sequence). With 10 bases clipped from V and 5 bases from J, the junction kept 8 bases outside the gene matches. The CDR3 is made up of 13 amino acids. Some clones are missing from TCRdb's copy, which holds only in-frame ones; the method was immunoSEQ multiplex PCR. The sample consists of tens of thousands of clones, approximately 90% of them appearing once. J is TRBJ1-2 and V is TRBV19; 9 bases agree with TRBD1. The sequencing input was peripheral blood mononuclear cells (PBMCs). The TCR originated in a woman under 30. The CDR3 region is CATQGAVRYGYTF. CDR3 sequence (DNA): TGTGCCACACAGGGGGCTGTGAGGTATGGCTACACCTTC. The full variable domain, rest sourced from reference TRBV19 and TRBJ1-2, is DGGITQSPKYLFRKEGQNVTLSCEQNLNHDAMYWYRQDPGQGLRLIYYSQIVNDFQKGDIAEGYSVSREKKESFPLTVTSAQKNPTAFYLCATQGAVRYGYTFGSGTRLTVV.